What follows are 10 T cell receptor beta chains derived from one specimen sequenced in a study of blood T cell repertoires in COVID-19. The table came from immunoSEQ multiplex PCR; TCRdb's copy has only in-frame clones and leaves some out. The data show tens of thousands of clones, over 75% seen once. The material sequenced was peripheral blood. The receptors originated from a man aged 45-60 years with active COVID-19.

There are a few counts of this clone. The J gene is TRBJ1-6, the V gene TRBV3-1 (or the pseudogene TRBV3-2); 7 bases match TRBD1. Germline values: CDR1 LGHDT, CDR2 YNNKEL (reference sequence). Trimming took 7 bases from V and 9 from J; bases not matched to a gene: 9. The length of the CDR3 is 14 residues. The CDR3 protein is CASNSRGGSSPLHF. The DNA of the CDR3 is TGTGCCAGCAACAGCAGAGGGGGCAGTTCACCCCTCCACTTT.

The chain has TRBV27 and TRBJ2-5, with TRBD2 as a possible D gene (7 bases). Trimming removed 5 bases at V and 2 bases at J, with 12 bases between. Per the germline V gene, CDR1 is MNHEY and CDR2 is SMNVEV (reference sequence). The CDR3 covers 14 residues. The CDR3 here is CASSRGAPQETQYF. In DNA form, the CDR3 reads TGTGCCAGCAGTCGGGGGGCGCCTCAAGAGACCCAGTACTTC.

This sequence joins TRBV9 and TRBJ2-5, with 7 nucleotides matching TRBD2. The ends lost 4 bases at V and 5 bases at J; junction bases unmatched: 14. The CDR3 is made up of 16 amino acids. The germline V gene encodes CDR1 SGDLS and CDR2 YYNGEE. The CDR3 sequence: CASSPSLRGGPETQYF. In DNA, the CDR3 is TGTGCCAGCAGCCCCTCCCTCCGCGGGGGTCCGGAGACCCAGTACTTC. Combining the CDR3 with reference TRBV9 and TRBJ2-5 gives the whole variable domain DSGVTQTPKHLITATGQRVTLRCSPRSGDLSVYWYQQSLDQGLQFLIQYYNGEERAKGNILERFSAQQFPDLHSELNLSSLELGDSALYFCASSPSLRGGPETQYFGPGTRLLVL.

The rearrangement links TRBV7-2 to TRBJ2-1, with 7 positions matching TRBD1. Trimming at V came to 4 bases and at J to 3 bases, leaving 9 bases not matched to a gene. This CDR3 has 16 amino acids. Germline V gene data show CDR1 as SGHTA and CDR2 as FQGNSA. CDR3 sequence reads: CASSSSTGNLYNEQFF. Here the CDR3 DNA reads TGTGCCAGCAGCTCGTCGACAGGGAACCTCTACAATGAGCAGTTCTTC.

This sequence joins TRBV6-5 and TRBJ1-3; D is unclear. V dropped 5 bases and J dropped 0 bases, with 8 bases sitting between them. The germline CDR1 and CDR2 sequences are MNHEY and SVGAGI. The CDR3 runs 14 residues. The CDR3 reads CASSLGISGNTIYF. CDR3 DNA: TGTGCCAGCAGTCTGGGCATCTCTGGAAACACCATATATTTT.

This clone was counted between two and nine times. Written as DNA, the CDR3 is TGTGCCAGCAGCTACACGAACACCGGGGAGCTGTTTTTT. This encodes CASSYTNTGELFF. J is TRBJ2-2 and V is TRBV11-2, with D unresolved. The CDR3 is 13 amino acids. Looked up from germline, CDR1 is SGHAT and CDR2 is FQNNGV. Deletions cut 4 bases from V and 0 bases from J, with 3 bases between.

The chain recombines TRBV10-3 with TRBJ1-1, with a tentative D call TRBD1 (6 bases). CDR3 length: 14 amino acids. Looked up from germline, CDR1 is ENHRY and CDR2 is SYGVKD. Trimming took 2 bases from V and 1 from J, leaving 8 bases between them. The chain's CDR3 is CAISEPGQNTEAFF. Written as DNA, the CDR3 is TGTGCCATCAGTGAGCCGGGACAGAACACTGAAGCTTTCTTT.

This chain links TRBV2 with TRBJ1-5, with D unresolved. Germline V gene lookup returns CDR1 SNHLY and CDR2 FYNNEI. V was cut by 4 bases and J by 4 bases, with 8 bases left in between. This CDR3 spans 13 amino acids. The CDR3 protein is CASSGRENQPQHF. The CDR3 nucleotides are TGTGCCAGCAGTGGGAGGGAAAATCAGCCCCAGCATTTT.

This clone is a singleton in its sample. The chain couples TRBV6-5 to TRBJ1-1, with D perhaps TRBD1 (6 bases). The germline CDR1 and CDR2 sequences are MNHEY and SVGAGI. There are 15 residues in the CDR3. The ends were cut back, 6 bases at V and 4 bases at J, with 18 bases in the middle. CDR3 sequence (DNA): TGTGCCAGCAGCCGCGGGGGGGCTGGGGTCACTGAAGCTTTCTTT. Translation: CASSRGGAGVTEAFF.

The chain employs TRBV18 and TRBJ2-7; 7 bases are shared with TRBD2. Looked up from germline, CDR1 is KGHSH and CDR2 is LQKENI. The CDR3 consists of 16 residues. V lost 5 bases to trimming and J lost 7 bases; unmatched junction nucleotides: 17. This CDR3 is CASSSGRGARKGEQYF. As DNA, the CDR3 is TGTGCCAGCTCATCAGGGAGGGGAGCCCGAAAGGGGGAGCAGTACTTC. The full variable domain, with the rest looked up from reference TRBV18 and TRBJ2-7, is NAGVMQNPRHLVRRRGQEARLRCSPMKGHSHVYWYRQLPEEGLKFMVYLQKENIIDESGMPKERFSAEFPKEGPSILRIQQVVRGDSAAYFCASSSGRGARKGEQYFGPGTRLTVT.